This T cell receptor (beta chain) originates from a study of identifying expanded T cells in peripheral blood. The study's findings and limits: About 1.3 clones differed between technical replicates, versus around 15 and 18 over time. Clone count variance between approximately 2-week samples rose with total template count.

Of note for this clone: What it recognizes is unknown.

This CDR3 comprises 15 residues. The V gene lost 4 bases and the J gene lost 5 bases, with 17 bases spanning the gap. The germline V gene has CDR1 KGHSH and CDR2 LQKENI. During the collection period, no donor immune events like infections were recorded. The method was immunoSEQ multiplex PCR; TCRdb's version includes in-frame clones alone and lacks a portion of them. The sample gives around 99,000 clones, about 85% of which show up once; under 9% is in the top ten. The clonotype originates from a person between 18 and 69 years old in good health. The material sequenced was blood. The chain employs TRBV18 and TRBJ2-5; D unclear. The CDR3 DNA reads TGTGCCAGCTCACGTCAATATCAAGGTGGTGAGACCCAGTACTTC. Its translation is CASSRQYQGGETQYF.